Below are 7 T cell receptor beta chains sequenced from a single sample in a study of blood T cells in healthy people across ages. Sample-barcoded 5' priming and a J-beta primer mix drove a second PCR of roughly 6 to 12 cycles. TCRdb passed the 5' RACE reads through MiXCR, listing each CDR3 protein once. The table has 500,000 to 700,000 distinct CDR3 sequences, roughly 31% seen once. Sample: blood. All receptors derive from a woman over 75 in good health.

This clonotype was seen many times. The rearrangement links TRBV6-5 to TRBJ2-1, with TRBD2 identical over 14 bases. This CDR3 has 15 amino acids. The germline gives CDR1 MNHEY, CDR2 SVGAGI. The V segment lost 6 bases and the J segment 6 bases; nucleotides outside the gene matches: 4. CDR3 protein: CASRRLAGGLNEQFF. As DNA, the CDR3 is TGTGCCAGCAGGAGACTAGCGGGGGGGCTCAATGAGCAGTTCTTC.

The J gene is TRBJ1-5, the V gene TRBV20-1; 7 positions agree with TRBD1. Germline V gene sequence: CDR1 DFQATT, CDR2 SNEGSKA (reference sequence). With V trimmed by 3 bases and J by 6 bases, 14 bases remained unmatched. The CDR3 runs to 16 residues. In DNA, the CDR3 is TGCAGTGCTAGGGAAGGGGGCGCGGTGTCTCCTCAGCCCCAGCATTTT. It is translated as CSAREGGAVSPQPQHF.

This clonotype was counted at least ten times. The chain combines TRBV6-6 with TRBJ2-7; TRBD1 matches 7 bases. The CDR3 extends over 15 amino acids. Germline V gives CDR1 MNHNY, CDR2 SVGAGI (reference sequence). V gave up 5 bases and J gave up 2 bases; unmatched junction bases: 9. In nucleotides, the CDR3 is TGTGCCAGCAGTCCTCGACAGGGAGAAACCTACGAGCAGTACTTC. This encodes CASSPRQGETYEQYF.

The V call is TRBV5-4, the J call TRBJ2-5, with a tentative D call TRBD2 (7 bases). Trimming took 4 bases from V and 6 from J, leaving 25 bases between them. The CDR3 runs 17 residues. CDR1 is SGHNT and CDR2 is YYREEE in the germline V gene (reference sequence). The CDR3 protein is CASSPAKGGRILKTQYF. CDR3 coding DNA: TGTGCCAGCAGCCCCGCCAAGGGGGGGCGCATATTAAAGACCCAGTACTTC.

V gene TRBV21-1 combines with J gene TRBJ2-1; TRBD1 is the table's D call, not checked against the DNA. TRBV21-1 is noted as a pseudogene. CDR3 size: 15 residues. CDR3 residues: CASSKPGQGADEQFF. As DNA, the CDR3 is TGTGCCAGCAGCAAACCGGGACAGGGGGCAGATGAGCAGTTCTTC.

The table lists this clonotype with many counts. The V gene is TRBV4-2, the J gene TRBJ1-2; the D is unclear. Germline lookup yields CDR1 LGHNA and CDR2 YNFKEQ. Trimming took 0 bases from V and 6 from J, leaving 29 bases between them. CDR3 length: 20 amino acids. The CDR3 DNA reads TGTGCCAGCAGCCAAGATCAGTGGGTCGGAATGGTTACTTCTCCCAATGGCTACACCTTC. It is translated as CASSQDQWVGMVTSPNGYTF.

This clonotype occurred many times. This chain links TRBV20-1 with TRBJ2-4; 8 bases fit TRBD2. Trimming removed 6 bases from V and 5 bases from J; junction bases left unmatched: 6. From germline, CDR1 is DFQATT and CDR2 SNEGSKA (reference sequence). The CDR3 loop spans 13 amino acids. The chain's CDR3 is CSAPHSGENIQYF. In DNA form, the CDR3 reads TGCAGTGCCCCCCATAGCGGGGAAAACATTCAGTACTTC.